These 2 T cell receptor beta chains were sequenced from one sample in a study of T-cell memory formation after mild COVID-19. TCRdb recomputed calls from the 5' RACE reads with MiXCR, one row per CDR3 protein. Here the sample spans 40,000 to 60,000 distinct CDR3 sequences, approximately 7.6% being singletons. What was sequenced was PBMCs or a T cell subset sorted from them (not recorded which). These TCRs come from a man aged 18-30 years who had mild COVID-19 (a few samples of this study predate the infection). Cell type and time point are not known.

This clonotype was picked up many times. The genes are TRBV5-1 and TRBJ1-4, with 8 bases matching TRBD1. The CDR3 runs 15 residues. Germline V gene data show CDR1 as SGHRS and CDR2 as YFSETQ. Trimming cost V 4 bases and J 7 bases; bases outside gene matches: 9. In nucleotides, the CDR3 is TGCGCCAGCAGCACTCAGACAGGGGAAGGTGAAAAACTGTTTTTT. Its translation is CASSTQTGEGEKLFF.

This clonotype was detected only a few times. This chain connects TRBV4-1 to TRBJ2-2; D tentatively fits TRBD1 or TRBD2 (5 bases each). V was cut by 7 bases and J by 2 bases, with 8 bases left in between. The CDR3 spans 13 residues. CDR1 is MGHRA and CDR2 is YSYEKL in the germline V gene. In DNA form, the CDR3 reads TGCGCCAGCACGGGGACCAACACCGGGGAGCTGTTTTTT. Protein: CASTGTNTGELFF.